This paragraph reports one T cell receptor (beta chain). The ends lost 3 bases at V and 6 bases at J; junction bases unmatched: 4. Germline CDR1 SGHRS, CDR2 YFSETQ. The CDR3 has 14 residues. The protocol was immunoSEQ multiplex PCR, while the TCRdb copy is restricted to in-frame clones and leaves out a portion. The sample lists approximately 96,000 clones, roughly 88% occurring once. These data come from a study of preoperative IRX-2 immunotherapy in early breast cancer. As for treatment: preoperative locoregional IRX-2 cytokine immunotherapy. Preoperative locoregional IRX-2 cytokine immunotherapy was tested in the phase Ib source study.

This TCR came from a human donor with breast cancer. The rearrangement links TRBV5-1 to TRBJ2-1; TRBD2 matches at 9 bases. The specimen comprised tumor tissue, sampled after IRX-2 immunotherapy. As DNA, the CDR3 is TGCGCCAGCAGCTCATTAGCGGGGGCCAATGAGCAGTTCTTC. Residues: CASSSLAGANEQFF.